This section outlines one TCR beta chain sequence together with its context. Its antigen is as yet unknown. The final CDR3 position lacks the conserved phenylalanine or tryptophan, pointing to a likely read error. The sample's time point: newly diagnosed GD, antithyroid drugs for less than 3 months. PBMC-extracted RNA yielded the TCR library. CDR1 and CDR2 (germline): SEHNR, FQNEAQ (reference sequence). V gave up 5 bases and J gave up 7 bases, with 15 bases separating them. The CDR3 spans 14 residues. These data originate in a study of regulatory T cells in long-lasting Graves disease. As for the study in general: Graves' patients, diagnosed recently, had received antithyroid drugs under 3 months. Broader study findings: Favored gene segments in persistent disease were TRBV28, TRBJ1-2 and TRBJ2-5. Small numbers of samples may have cut accuracy.

CDR3 regions were amplified by Arm-PCR using iRepertoire HTBI primers to build TCR beta libraries. MiXCR, run by TCRdb on the multiplex PCR reads, gives a single entry per CDR3 protein. This sample yields 540,000 or so distinct CDR3 sequences, of which about 13% are seen a single time; roughly a tenth belongs to the top ten. These data are also associated with another study on T cells in Graves' hyperthyroidism and ophthalmopathy. From that paper: The HTBI primer set was used in a first-round RT-PCR of the TCR CDR3.

The chain carries TRBV7-9 and TRBJ2-1; D tentatively fits TRBD1 or TRBD2 (6 bases each). The sequences come from peripheral blood mononuclear cells (PBMCs), collected at new diagnosis, from a patient treated with antithyroid drugs. The receptor was isolated from a man aged 25 to 40 with Graves disease. The CDR3 sequence: CASSGPRGRNEQFS. The CDR3, as DNA: TGTGCCAGCAGCGGGCCCCGGGGGCGGAATGAGCAGTTCTCC.